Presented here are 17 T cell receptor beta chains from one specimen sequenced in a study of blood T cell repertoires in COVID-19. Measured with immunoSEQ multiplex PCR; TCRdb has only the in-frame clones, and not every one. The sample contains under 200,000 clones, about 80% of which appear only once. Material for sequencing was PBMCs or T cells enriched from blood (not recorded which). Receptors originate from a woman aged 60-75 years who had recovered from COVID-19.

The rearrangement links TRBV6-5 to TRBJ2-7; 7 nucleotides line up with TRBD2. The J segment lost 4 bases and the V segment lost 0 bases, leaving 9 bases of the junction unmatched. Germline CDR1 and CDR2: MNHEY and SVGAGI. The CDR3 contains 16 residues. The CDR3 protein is CASSYSGGDAIYEQYF. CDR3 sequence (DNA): TGTGCCAGCAGTTACTCGGGGGGGGACGCGATTTACGAGCAGTACTTC.

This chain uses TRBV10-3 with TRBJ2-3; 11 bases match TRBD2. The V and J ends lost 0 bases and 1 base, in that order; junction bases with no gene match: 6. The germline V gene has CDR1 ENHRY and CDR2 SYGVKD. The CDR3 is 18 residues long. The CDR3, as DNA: TGTGCCATCAGTGAGTCGATGGTTAGCGGGGGGGGCACAGATACGCAGTATTTT. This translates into CAISESMVSGGGTDTQYF.

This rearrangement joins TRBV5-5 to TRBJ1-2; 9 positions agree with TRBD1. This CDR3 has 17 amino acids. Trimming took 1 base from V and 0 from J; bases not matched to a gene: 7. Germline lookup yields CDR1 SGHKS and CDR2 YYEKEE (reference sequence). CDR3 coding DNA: TGTGCCAGCAGCTTGAGTGTACAGGGGGCGTCTAACTATGGCTACACCTTC. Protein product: CASSLSVQGASNYGYTF.

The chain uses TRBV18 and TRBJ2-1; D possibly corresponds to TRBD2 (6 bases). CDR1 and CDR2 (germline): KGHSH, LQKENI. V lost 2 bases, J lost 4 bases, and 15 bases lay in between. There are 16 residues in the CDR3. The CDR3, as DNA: TGTGCCAGCTCACCAACCGGAGGGGACTCTTACAATGAGCAGTTCTTC. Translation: CASSPTGGDSYNEQFF.

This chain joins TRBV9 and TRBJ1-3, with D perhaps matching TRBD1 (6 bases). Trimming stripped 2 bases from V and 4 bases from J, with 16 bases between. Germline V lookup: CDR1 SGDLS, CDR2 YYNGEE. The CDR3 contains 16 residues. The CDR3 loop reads CASSVSRGRTGNTIYF. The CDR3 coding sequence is TGTGCCAGCAGCGTGAGCAGGGGCCGGACCGGAAACACCATATATTTT.

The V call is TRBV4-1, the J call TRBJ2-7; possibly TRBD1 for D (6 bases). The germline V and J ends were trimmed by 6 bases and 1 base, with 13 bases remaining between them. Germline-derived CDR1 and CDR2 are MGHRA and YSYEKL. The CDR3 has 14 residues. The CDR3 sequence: CASSPGQDSYEQYF. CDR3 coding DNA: TGCGCCAGCAGTCCGGGACAAGATTCCTACGAGCAGTACTTC.

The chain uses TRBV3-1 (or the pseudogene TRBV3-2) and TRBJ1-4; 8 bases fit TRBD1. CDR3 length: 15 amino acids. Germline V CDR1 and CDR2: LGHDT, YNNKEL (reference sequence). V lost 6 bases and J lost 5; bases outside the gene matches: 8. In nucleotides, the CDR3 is TGTGCCAGCAGACCGACAGGGGATGTGAATGAAAAACTGTTTTTT. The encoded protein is CASRPTGDVNEKLFF.

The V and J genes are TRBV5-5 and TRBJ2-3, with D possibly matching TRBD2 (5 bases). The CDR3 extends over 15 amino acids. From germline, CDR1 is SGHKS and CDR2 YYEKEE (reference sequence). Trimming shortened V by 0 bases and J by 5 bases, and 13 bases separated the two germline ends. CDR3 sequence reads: CASSLAWRAEDTQYF. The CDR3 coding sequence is TGTGCCAGCAGCTTGGCCTGGCGGGCCGAAGATACGCAGTATTTT.

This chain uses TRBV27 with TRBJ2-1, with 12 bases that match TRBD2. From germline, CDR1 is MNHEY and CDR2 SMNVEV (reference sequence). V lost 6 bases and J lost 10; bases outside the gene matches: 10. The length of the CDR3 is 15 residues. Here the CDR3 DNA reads TGTGCCAGCAGCCTGACTAGCGGGGGCAAAAGGGAGCAGTTCTTC. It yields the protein CASSLTSGGKREQFF.

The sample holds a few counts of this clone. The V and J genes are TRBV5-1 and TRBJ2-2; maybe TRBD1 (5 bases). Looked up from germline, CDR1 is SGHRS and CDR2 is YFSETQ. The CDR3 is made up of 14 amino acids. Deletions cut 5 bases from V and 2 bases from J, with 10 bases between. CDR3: CASRAGQNTGELFF. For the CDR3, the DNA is TGCGCCAGCAGGGCAGGGCAAAACACCGGGGAGCTGTTTTTT.

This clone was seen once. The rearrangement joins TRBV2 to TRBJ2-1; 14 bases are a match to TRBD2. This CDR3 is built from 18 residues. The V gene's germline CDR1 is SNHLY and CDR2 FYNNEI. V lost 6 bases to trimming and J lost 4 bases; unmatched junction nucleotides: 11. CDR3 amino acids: CASSETSGGAWAYNEQFF. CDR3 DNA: TGTGCCAGCAGCGAGACTAGCGGGGGGGCCTGGGCGTACAATGAGCAGTTCTTC.

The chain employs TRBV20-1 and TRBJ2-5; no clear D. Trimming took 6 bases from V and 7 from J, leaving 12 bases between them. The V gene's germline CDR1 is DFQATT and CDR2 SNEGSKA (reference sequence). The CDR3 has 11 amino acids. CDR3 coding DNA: TGCAGTGCACCCCAATCGGGGACCCAGTACTTC. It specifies CSAPQSGTQYF.

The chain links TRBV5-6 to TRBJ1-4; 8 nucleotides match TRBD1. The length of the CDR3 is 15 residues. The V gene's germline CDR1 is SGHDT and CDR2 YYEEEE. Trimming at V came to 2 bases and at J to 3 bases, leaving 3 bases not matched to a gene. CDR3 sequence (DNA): TGTGCCAGCAGCTTCCGGGACAGGCCTAATGAAAAACTGTTTTTT. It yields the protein CASSFRDRPNEKLFF.

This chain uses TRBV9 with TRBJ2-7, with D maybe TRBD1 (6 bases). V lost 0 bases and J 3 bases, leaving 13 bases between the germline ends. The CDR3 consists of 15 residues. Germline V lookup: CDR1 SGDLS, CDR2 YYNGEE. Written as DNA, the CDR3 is TGTGCCAGCAGCGTAGGGACCGGGACACTCTACGAGCAGTACTTC. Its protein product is CASSVGTGTLYEQYF. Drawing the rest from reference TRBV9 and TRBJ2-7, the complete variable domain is DSGVTQTPKHLITATGQRVTLRCSPRSGDLSVYWYQQSLDQGLQFLIQYYNGEERAKGNILERFSAQQFPDLHSELNLSSLELGDSALYFCASSVGTGTLYEQYFGPGTRLTVT.

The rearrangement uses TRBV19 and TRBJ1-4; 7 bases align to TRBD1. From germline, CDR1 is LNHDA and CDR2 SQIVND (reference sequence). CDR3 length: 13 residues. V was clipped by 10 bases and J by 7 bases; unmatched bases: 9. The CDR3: CATAPTGPEKLFF. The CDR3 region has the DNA TGTGCCACCGCACCGACAGGGCCTGAAAAACTGTTTTTT.

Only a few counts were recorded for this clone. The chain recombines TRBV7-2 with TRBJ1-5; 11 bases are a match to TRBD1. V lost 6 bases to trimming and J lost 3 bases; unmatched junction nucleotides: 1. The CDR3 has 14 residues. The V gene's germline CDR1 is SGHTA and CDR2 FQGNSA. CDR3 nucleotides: TGTGCCAGCAGTGGACAGGGGGCCAATCAGCCCCAGCATTTT. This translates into CASSGQGANQPQHF. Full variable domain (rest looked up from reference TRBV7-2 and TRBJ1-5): GAGVSQSPSNKVTEKGKDVELRCDPISGHTALYWYRQSLGQGLEFLIYFQGNSAPDKSGLPSDRFSAERTGGSVSTLTIQRTQQEDSAVYLCASSGQGANQPQHFGDGTRLSIL.

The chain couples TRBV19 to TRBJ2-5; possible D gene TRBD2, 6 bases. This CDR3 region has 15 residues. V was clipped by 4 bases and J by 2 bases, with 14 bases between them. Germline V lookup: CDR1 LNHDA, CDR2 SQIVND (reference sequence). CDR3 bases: TGTGCCAGTAGTAGCCCCCGGGACTCGCAAGAGACCCAGTACTTC. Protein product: CASSSPRDSQETQYF.